Presented here are 26 T cell receptor beta chains from one specimen sequenced in a study of cytomegalovirus exposure and HLA in healthy donors. The PCR contained 60 Vbeta and 13 Jbeta primers. Data came from immunoSEQ multiplex PCR; TCRdb stores just in-frame clones and leaves some out. The sample has about 150,000 clones; 80% are singletons. The specimen sequenced was PBMCs. All receptors derive from a man under 40 in good health and CMV-seropositive.

The chain employs TRBV6-4 and TRBJ1-2, with no clear D. This CDR3 is 13 amino acids long. V gave up 6 bases and J gave up 6 bases, with 14 bases separating them. Germline V CDR1 and CDR2: MRHNA, SNTAGT. For the CDR3, the DNA is TGTGCCAGCAGCTCGACCCTAGGCAATGGCTACACCTTC. Translated, it gives CASSSTLGNGYTF.

This clone was recorded only once. The V gene is TRBV19, the J gene TRBJ1-5; the match to TRBD1 covers 9 bases. The CDR3 runs 15 residues. V shed 6 bases, J shed 0 bases, and the junction held 3 bases outside the gene matches. Germline lookup yields CDR1 LNHDA and CDR2 SQIVND (reference sequence). The chain's CDR3 is CASSPGQGSNQPQHF. Written as DNA, the CDR3 is TGTGCCAGTAGCCCGGGACAGGGTAGCAATCAGCCCCAGCATTTT.

The chain links TRBV28 to TRBJ2-5; possible D gene TRBD1, 6 bases. Germline values: CDR1 MDHEN, CDR2 SYDVKM. Between the trimmed V and J ends, which lost 6 bases and 0 bases, there was a span of 11 bases. The CDR3 spans 14 residues. The CDR3 loop reads CASSSTGYQETQYF. CDR3 in DNA: TGTGCCAGCAGCTCCACAGGGTACCAAGAGACCCAGTACTTC.

V gene TRBV5-1 combines with J gene TRBJ2-1, with TRBD1 identical over 9 bases. V was pared by 4 bases and J by 6 bases, with 5 bases of the junction left unmatched. CDR1 SGHRS and CDR2 YFSETQ come from the germline V gene. This CDR3 is 14 amino acids long. Here the CDR3 reads CASSPGTGFNEQFF. The CDR3 DNA reads TGCGCCAGCAGCCCGGGGACAGGGTTCAATGAGCAGTTCTTC.

V is TRBV18 and J is TRBJ1-5; 9 bases are shared with TRBD1. Germline CDR1 is KGHSH and CDR2 is LQKENI. The V and J ends lost 4 bases and 11 bases, in that order; junction bases with no gene match: 12. The CDR3 runs 15 residues. The CDR3 protein is CASSLRTGASQAQHF. CDR3 sequence (DNA): TGTGCCAGCTCACTACGGACAGGGGCCTCCCAGGCCCAGCATTTT.

This chain links TRBV5-1 with TRBJ2-7, with 8 bases that match TRBD2. The CDR3 extends over 15 amino acids. Trimming took 0 bases from V and 4 from J; bases not matched to a gene: 6. The germline V gene encodes CDR1 SGHRS and CDR2 YFSETQ. The CDR3 spells CASSLAGGRVYEQYF. The CDR3 DNA is TGCGCCAGCAGCTTGGCGGGGGGGCGCGTATACGAGCAGTACTTC. Looking up the rest from reference TRBV5-1 and TRBJ2-7 gives the full variable domain: KAGVTQTPRYLIKTRGQQVTLSCSPISGHRSVSWYQQTPGQGLQFLFEYFSETQRNKGNFPGRFSGRQFSNSRSEMNVSTLELGDSALYLCASSLAGGRVYEQYFGPGTRLTVT.

J is TRBJ2-1 and V is TRBV4-2; maybe TRBD2 (5 bases). Trimming left V 0 bases short and J 10 bases short, with 10 bases between. Germline V lookup: CDR1 LGHNA, CDR2 YNFKEQ. The CDR3 length is 13 residues. Here the CDR3 DNA reads TGTGCCAGCAGCCAAGAACTGCCTAGCGAGCAGTTCTTC. It is translated as CASSQELPSEQFF.

Note on this clone: The identical CDR3 is also encoded by other nucleotide sequences in the sample. V gene TRBV11-3 combines with J gene TRBJ2-1; 12 positions match TRBD2. This CDR3 is 15 amino acids long. Per the germline V gene, CDR1 is SGHNT and CDR2 is YENEEA. The V segment lost 5 bases and the J segment 5 bases; nucleotides outside the gene matches: 4. CDR3 DNA: TGTGCCAGCAGCCCGACTAGCGGGAGAGACAATGAGCAGTTCTTC. It codes for CASSPTSGRDNEQFF.

J is TRBJ2-7 and V is TRBV28, with 11 bases that match TRBD1. Per the germline V gene, CDR1 is MDHEN and CDR2 is SYDVKM. This CDR3 region has 16 residues. J lost 3 bases, V lost 5 bases, and 9 bases had no gene match. The DNA of the CDR3 is TGTGCCAGCAGTATCGCCGGGACAGGGGGATACTACGAGCAGTACTTC. Encoded protein: CASSIAGTGGYYEQYF.

The chain joins TRBV5-6 to TRBJ1-1; D is perhaps TRBD1 (6 bases). Trimming shortened V by 4 bases and J by 7 bases, and 11 bases separated the two germline ends. The CDR3 contains 12 residues. Germline-derived CDR1 and CDR2 are SGHDT and YYEEEE. CDR3 sequence: CASSRQDCEAFF. Here the CDR3 DNA reads TGTGCCAGCAGCAGACAGGATTGTGAAGCTTTCTTT.

This sequence joins TRBV6-5 and TRBJ1-4; 9 positions agree with TRBD1. Trimming at V came to 6 bases and at J to 8 bases, leaving 4 bases not matched to a gene. The CDR3 spans 13 residues. The germline V gene has CDR1 MNHEY and CDR2 SVGAGI. The CDR3 nucleotides read TGTGCCAGCAGCGACAGGGGGAGGGAAAAACTGTTTTTT. It is translated as CASSDRGREKLFF.

This clone was detected only a few times. This chain connects TRBV4-1 to TRBJ1-4; D not certain. This CDR3 is built from 17 residues. Germline-derived CDR1 and CDR2 are MGHRA and YSYEKL. V was cut by 0 bases and J by 8 bases, with 19 bases left in between. The CDR3 sequence is CASSQEAQVWEIEKLFF. Written as DNA, the CDR3 is TGCGCCAGCAGCCAAGAGGCGCAGGTTTGGGAGATCGAAAAACTGTTTTTT.

The genes are TRBV30 and TRBJ1-2; D gene uncertain. Germline loops: CDR1 GTSNPN, CDR2 SVGIG (reference sequence). Trimming cost V 5 bases and J 0 bases, with 10 bases left between them. CDR3 size: 13 residues. CDR3 nucleotide sequence: TGTGCCTGGTCAGACACGGCTAACTATGGCTACACCTTC. It encodes CAWSDTANYGYTF.

The chain carries TRBV27 and TRBJ2-3; D is perhaps TRBD2 (5 bases). Per germline, CDR1 MNHEY and CDR2 SMNVEV (reference sequence). V was cut by 3 bases and J by 5 bases, with 9 bases left in between. The CDR3 spans 13 residues. This CDR3 reads CASSFLAGDTQYF. CDR3 DNA: TGTGCCAGCAGTTTCCTAGCTGGAGATACGCAGTATTTT.

V and J are TRBV18 and TRBJ2-2; TRBD1 matches 10 bases. Germline CDR1 KGHSH, CDR2 LQKENI. J was trimmed by 4 bases and V by 8 bases; bases with no gene match: 7. This CDR3 is built from 15 residues. The CDR3, as DNA: TGTGCCAGCGCTAGACAGGGGGCTGGCACCGGGGAGCTGTTTTTT. This codes for CASARQGAGTGELFF.

V is TRBV27 and J is TRBJ1-5; 7 bases are a match to TRBD1. The CDR3 loop spans 18 amino acids. V lost 1 base to trimming and J lost 5 bases; unmatched junction nucleotides: 14. Germline lookup yields CDR1 MNHEY and CDR2 SMNVEV (reference sequence). This CDR3 is CASSLFVRQGRAHQPQHF. CDR3 bases: TGTGCCAGCAGTTTATTCGTGCGACAGGGCCGAGCGCATCAGCCCCAGCATTTT.

This clone showed up just once. Mismatch with germline at one junction end may stem from a read error. This chain joins TRBV6-6 and TRBJ1-1; the D is unclear. This CDR3 contains 16 residues. CDR1 is MNHNY, CDR2 SVGAGI, per germline (reference sequence). The CDR3 DNA reads as TGTGCCAGCAGCTACTCAGGTCGCGGGTTAAACACTGAAGCTTTCTTT. Amino acid sequence: CASSYSGRGLNTEAFF.

V and J are TRBV2 and TRBJ1-4; 9 positions match TRBD1. The V and J ends lost 8 bases and 0 bases, in that order; junction bases with no gene match: 10. Germline V gives CDR1 SNHLY, CDR2 FYNNEI. The CDR3 spans 17 residues. Here the CDR3 reads CASGDRDRGPTNEKLFF. In nucleotides, the CDR3 is TGTGCCAGCGGGGACAGGGACCGGGGCCCAACTAATGAAAAACTGTTTTTT.

The CDR3 sequence: CASMRDTSTGELFF. In DNA form, the CDR3 reads TGTGCCAGCATGAGGGACACCAGCACCGGGGAGCTGTTTTTT. The chain links TRBV7-3 to TRBJ2-2; a possible D gene is TRBD1 (6 bases). The CDR3 extends over 14 amino acids. Germline lookup yields CDR1 SGHTA and CDR2 FQGTGA. Trimming stripped 7 bases from V and 4 bases from J, with 13 bases between.

The chain has TRBV29-1 and TRBJ2-3; D perhaps matches TRBD2 (6 bases). Germline V gives CDR1 SQVTM, CDR2 ANQGSEA. Trimming shortened V by 3 bases and J by 2 bases, and 15 bases separated the two germline ends. This CDR3 has 15 amino acids. The CDR3 nucleotides are TGCAGCGTTGACGGAGGGCGGGGTGACACAGATACGCAGTATTTT. This translates into CSVDGGRGDTDTQYF.

This chain joins TRBV19 and TRBJ2-1; weak D call: TRBD1 (5 bases). Trimming removed 6 bases from V and 5 bases from J, with 20 bases in between. The V gene's germline CDR1 is LNHDA and CDR2 SQIVND (reference sequence). This CDR3 has 16 amino acids. CDR3 sequence (DNA): TGTGCCAGTAGCCGACCCCTCCAGGGATGGGACAATGAGCAGTTCTTC. Encoded protein: CASSRPLQGWDNEQFF.

The gene calls are TRBV28 and TRBJ2-2; 13 bases map to TRBD2. V lost 5 bases and J lost 0; bases outside the gene matches: 3. Germline V lookup: CDR1 MDHEN, CDR2 SYDVKM. This CDR3 comprises 17 residues. As DNA, the CDR3 is TGTGCCAGCAGTCCGGGACTAGCGGGACCGAACACCGGGGAGCTGTTTTTT. Its protein product is CASSPGLAGPNTGELFF.

This clone was seen only once. The gene calls are TRBV5-1 and TRBJ2-7; D is possibly TRBD1 (6 bases). Germline assignment: CDR1 SGHRS and CDR2 YFSETQ. The ends were cut back, 4 bases at V and 3 bases at J, with 8 bases in the middle. This CDR3 has 12 residues. CDR3 in amino acids: CASSRTVYEQYF. The DNA of the CDR3 is TGCGCCAGCAGCCGGACAGTCTACGAGCAGTACTTC.

The chain has TRBV27 and TRBJ2-4; weak D call: TRBD2 (5 bases). CDR1 MNHEY and CDR2 SMNVEV come from the germline V gene (reference sequence). The CDR3 contains 17 residues. V shed 6 bases and J shed 7 bases, with 25 bases lying between them. This CDR3 is CASSRTPGVGDGNIQYF. The CDR3 nucleotides are TGTGCCAGCAGCCGAACCCCGGGTGTGGGAGATGGGAACATTCAGTACTTC.

The gene calls are TRBV30 and TRBJ1-5, with TRBD1 matching over 9 bases. CDR1 and CDR2 from the germline V gene are GTSNPN and SVGIG (reference sequence). The CDR3 consists of 17 residues. The trim removed 0 bases at V and 3 bases at J, leaving 9 bases unmatched. Written as DNA, the CDR3 is TGTGCCTGGAGTGTACCCCGGACAGGGGCATACAATCAGCCCCAGCATTTT. The encoded protein is CAWSVPRTGAYNQPQHF.

The rearrangement links TRBV27 to TRBJ1-5, with 7 bases identical to TRBD1. Germline V gene sequence: CDR1 MNHEY, CDR2 SMNVEV (reference sequence). There are 16 residues in the CDR3. With V trimmed by 5 bases and J by 6 bases, 13 bases remained unmatched. The CDR3 nucleotides read TGTGCCAGCAGTCCATACCCACGAGGGGGCGGTCAGCCCCAGCATTTT. This codes for CASSPYPRGGGQPQHF.